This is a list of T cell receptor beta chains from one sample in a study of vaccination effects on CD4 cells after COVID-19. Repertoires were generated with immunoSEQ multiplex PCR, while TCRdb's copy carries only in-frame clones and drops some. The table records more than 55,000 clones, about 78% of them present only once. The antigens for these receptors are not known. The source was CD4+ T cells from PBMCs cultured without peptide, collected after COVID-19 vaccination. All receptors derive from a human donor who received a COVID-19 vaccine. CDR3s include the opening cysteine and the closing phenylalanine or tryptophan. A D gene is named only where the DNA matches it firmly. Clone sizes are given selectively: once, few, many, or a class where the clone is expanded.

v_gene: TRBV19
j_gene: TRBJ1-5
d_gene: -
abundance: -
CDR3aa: CASSIGGRGNQPQHF
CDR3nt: TGTGCCAGTAGTATAGGAGGTCGGGGCAATCAGCCCCAGCATTTT

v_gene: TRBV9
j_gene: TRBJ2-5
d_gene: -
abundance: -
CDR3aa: CASSPWVAETQYF
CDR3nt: TGTGCCAGCAGCCCTTGGGTAGCGGAGACCCAGTACTTC

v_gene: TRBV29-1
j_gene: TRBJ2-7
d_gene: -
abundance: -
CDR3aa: CSVEDGTAKPYEQYF
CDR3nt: TGCAGCGTTGAAGATGGCACAGCCAAGCCCTACGAGCAGTACTTC

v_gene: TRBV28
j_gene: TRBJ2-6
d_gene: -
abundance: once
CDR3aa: CASTLDPGANVLTF
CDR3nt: TGTGCCAGCACCCTGGACCCTGGGGCCAACGTCCTGACTTTC

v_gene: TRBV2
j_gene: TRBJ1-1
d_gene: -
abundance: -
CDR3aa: CASSGEAIYTEAFF
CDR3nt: TGTGCCAGCAGTGGAGAAGCCATCTACACTGAAGCTTTCTTT

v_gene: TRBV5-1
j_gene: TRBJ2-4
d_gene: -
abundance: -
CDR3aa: CASSPGAGSLENIQYF
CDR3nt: TGCGCCAGCAGCCCCGGGGCGGGAAGCCTGGAAAACATTCAGTACTTC

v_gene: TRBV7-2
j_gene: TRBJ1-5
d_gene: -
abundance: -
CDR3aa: CASSLGRYSNQPQHF
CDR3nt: TGTGCCAGCAGCTTAGGCAGATATAGCAATCAGCCCCAGCATTTT

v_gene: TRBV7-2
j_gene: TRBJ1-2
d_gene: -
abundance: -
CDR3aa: CASSLVEGTNYGYTF
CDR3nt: TGTGCCAGCAGCTTAGTCGAGGGGACCAACTATGGCTACACCTTC

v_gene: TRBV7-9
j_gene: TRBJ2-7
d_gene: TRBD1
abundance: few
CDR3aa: CASSPDRGSLGQYF
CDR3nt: TGTGCCAGCAGCCCCGACAGGGGGTCTTTGGGGCAGTACTTC

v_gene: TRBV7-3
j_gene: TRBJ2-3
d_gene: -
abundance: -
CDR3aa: CASSLGIRGGDATQYF
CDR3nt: TGTGCCAGCAGCTTAGGGATTAGGGGCGGGGATGCTACGCAGTATTTT

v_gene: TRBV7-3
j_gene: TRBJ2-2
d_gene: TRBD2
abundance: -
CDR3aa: CASGPGTSGTGELFF
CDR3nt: TGTGCCAGCGGACCCGGGACTAGCGGGACCGGGGAGCTGTTTTTT

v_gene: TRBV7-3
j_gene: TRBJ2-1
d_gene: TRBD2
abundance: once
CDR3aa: CASSSSGGADEQFF
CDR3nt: TGTGCCAGCAGCTCTAGCGGGGGGGCCGATGAGCAGTTCTTC

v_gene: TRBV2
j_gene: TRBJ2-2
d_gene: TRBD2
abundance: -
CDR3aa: CASRGLAANTGELFF
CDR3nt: TGTGCCAGCAGGGGACTAGCGGCGAACACCGGGGAGCTGTTTTTT

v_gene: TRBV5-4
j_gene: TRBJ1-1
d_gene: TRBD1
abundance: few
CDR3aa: CASSEGQGAWDAFF
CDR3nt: TGTGCCAGCAGCGAAGGACAGGGGGCATGGGATGCTTTCTTT

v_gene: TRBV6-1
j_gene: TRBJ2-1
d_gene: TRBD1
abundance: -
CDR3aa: CASSQTGGRMNEQFF
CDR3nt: TGTGCCAGCAGTCAAACAGGGGGAAGAATGAATGAGCAGTTCTTC

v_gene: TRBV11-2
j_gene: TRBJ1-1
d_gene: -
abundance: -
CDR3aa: CASSLMTGNTEAFF
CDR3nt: TGTGCCAGCAGCTTGATGACGGGGAACACTGAAGCTTTCTTT

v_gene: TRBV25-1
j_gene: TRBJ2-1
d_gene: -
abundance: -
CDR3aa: CASSESGRRSYNEQFF
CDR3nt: TGTGCCAGCAGTGAATCGGGCAGGAGGTCCTACAATGAGCAGTTCTTC

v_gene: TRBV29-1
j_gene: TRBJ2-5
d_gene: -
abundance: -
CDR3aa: CSVAGGGGAQYF
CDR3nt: TGCAGCGTTGCTGGTGGGGGTGGGGCCCAGTACTTC

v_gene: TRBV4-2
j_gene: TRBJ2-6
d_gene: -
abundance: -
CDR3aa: CASSQEGYSTSGANVLTF
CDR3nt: TGTGCCAGCAGCCAAGAAGGGTATTCAACCTCTGGGGCCAACGTCCTGACTTTC

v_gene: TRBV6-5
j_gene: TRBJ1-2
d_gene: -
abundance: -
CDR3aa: CASSYVPGDGYTF
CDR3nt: TGTGCCAGCAGTTACGTCCCAGGGGATGGCTACACCTTC

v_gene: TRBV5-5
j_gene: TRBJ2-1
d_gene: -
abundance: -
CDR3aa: CASSFPRSGGDEQFF
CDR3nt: TGTGCCAGCAGCTTCCCGAGATCCGGAGGCGATGAGCAGTTCTTC

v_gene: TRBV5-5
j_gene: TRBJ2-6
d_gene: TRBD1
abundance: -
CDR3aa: CASTLSGTGAGGANVLTF
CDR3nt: TGTGCCAGCACCCTCTCCGGGACAGGGGCTGGTGGGGCCAACGTCCTGACTTTC

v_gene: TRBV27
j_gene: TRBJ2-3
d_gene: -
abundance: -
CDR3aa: CASSLPHGDTQYF
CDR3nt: TGTGCCAGCAGTCTTCCTCATGGAGATACGCAGTATTTT

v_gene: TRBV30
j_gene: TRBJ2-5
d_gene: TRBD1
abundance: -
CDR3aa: CAWSAGQGAGETQYF
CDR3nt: TGTGCCTGGAGTGCGGGACAGGGGGCAGGGGAGACCCAGTACTTC

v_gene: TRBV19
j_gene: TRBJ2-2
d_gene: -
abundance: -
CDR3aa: CASSINGLTGELFF
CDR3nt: TGTGCCAGTAGTATAAATGGACTGACCGGGGAGCTGTTTTTT

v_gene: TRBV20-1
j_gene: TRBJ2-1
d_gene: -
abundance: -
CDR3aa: CSEFRVNEQFF
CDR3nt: TGCAGTGAATTTAGGGTCAATGAGCAGTTCTTC

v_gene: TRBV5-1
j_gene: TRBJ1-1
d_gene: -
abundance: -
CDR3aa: CASSSRTVNTEAFF
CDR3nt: TGCGCCAGCAGCTCGAGGACGGTGAACACTGAAGCTTTCTTT

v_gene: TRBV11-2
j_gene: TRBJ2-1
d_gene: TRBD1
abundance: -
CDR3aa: CASSSPGQRNEQFF
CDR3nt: TGTGCCAGCAGCTCGCCGGGACAGCGTAATGAGCAGTTCTTC

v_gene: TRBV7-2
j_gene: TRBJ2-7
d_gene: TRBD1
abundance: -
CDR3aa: CASSARQGRNEQYF
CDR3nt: TGTGCCAGCAGCGCCCGACAGGGGAGGAACGAGCAGTACTTC

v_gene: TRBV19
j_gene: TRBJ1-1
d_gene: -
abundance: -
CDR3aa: CASSIAGRTEAFF
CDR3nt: TGTGCCAGTAGTATAGCCGGCAGGACTGAAGCTTTCTTT

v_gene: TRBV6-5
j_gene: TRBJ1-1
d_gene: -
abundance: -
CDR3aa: CASSYQKGVEAFF
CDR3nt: TGTGCCAGCAGTTACCAAAAGGGTGTTGAAGCTTTCTTT

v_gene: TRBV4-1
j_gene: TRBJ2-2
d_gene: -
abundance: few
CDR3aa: CASSRPSGVSGELFF
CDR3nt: TGCGCCAGCAGCCGCCCTAGTGGGGTATCCGGGGAGCTGTTTTTT

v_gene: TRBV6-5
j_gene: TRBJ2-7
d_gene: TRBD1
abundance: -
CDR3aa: CASSYQGQFMREQYF
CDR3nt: TGTGCCAGCAGTTATCAGGGACAGTTCATGCGCGAGCAGTACTTC

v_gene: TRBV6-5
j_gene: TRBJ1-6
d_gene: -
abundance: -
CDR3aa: CASSKTQSWPLHF
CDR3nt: TGTGCCAGCAGTAAAACCCAATCCTGGCCCCTCCACTTT

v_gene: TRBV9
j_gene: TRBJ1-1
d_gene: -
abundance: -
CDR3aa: CASSAGGSLNTEAFF
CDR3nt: TGTGCCAGCAGTGCGGGGGGCTCACTGAACACTGAAGCTTTCTTT

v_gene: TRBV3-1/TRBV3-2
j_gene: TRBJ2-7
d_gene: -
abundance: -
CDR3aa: CASSQDPRRVLGEQYF
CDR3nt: TGTGCCAGCAGCCAAGATCCTCGCAGGGTATTGGGCGAGCAGTACTTC

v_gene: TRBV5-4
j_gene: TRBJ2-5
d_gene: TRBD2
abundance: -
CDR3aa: CASSSSGDVETQYF
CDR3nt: TGTGCCAGCAGCTCTAGCGGGGACGTGGAGACCCAGTACTTC

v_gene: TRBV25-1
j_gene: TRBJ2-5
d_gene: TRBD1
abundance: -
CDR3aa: CASSDGNRGFLETQYF
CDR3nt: TGTGCCAGCAGTGATGGGAACAGGGGCTTTTTGGAGACCCAGTACTTC

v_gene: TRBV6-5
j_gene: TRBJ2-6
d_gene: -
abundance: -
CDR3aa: CATAGSGANVLTF
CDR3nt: TGTGCCACCGCGGGGTCTGGGGCCAACGTCCTGACTTTC

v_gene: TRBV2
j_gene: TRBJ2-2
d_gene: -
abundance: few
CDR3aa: CASSVLPTGELFF
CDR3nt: TGTGCCAGCAGCGTACTACCAACCGGGGAGCTGTTTTTT